This T cell receptor (beta chain) was documented in a study of T cells after yellow fever vaccination. By 5'RACE template switching, TCR cDNA was produced, with a universal primer site and UMIs added in the process. Via MiXCR, TCRdb re-called the 5' RACE reads, giving one row per CDR3 protein. Seen here are 450,000 to 650,000 distinct CDR3 sequences, roughly 12% observed once, and the top ten hold over 12%. This clonotype was found a few times. The sequencing used PBMCs, collected on the day of the yellow fever booster vaccination. The sequence was obtained from a young man who received the YFV17D yellow fever vaccine.

The CDR3 region is CASSPRGDQPQHF. The CDR3 DNA reads TGTGCCAGCTCACCGAGGGGAGATCAGCCCCAGCATTTT. This sequence joins TRBV18 and TRBJ1-5; TRBD1 is a possible D gene (5 bases). Between the trimmed V and J ends, which lost 3 bases and 5 bases, there was a span of 8 bases. The CDR3 consists of 13 residues. CDR1 KGHSH and CDR2 LQKENI come from the germline V gene.